One and the same sample provided the 8 T cell receptor beta chains below, sequenced in a study of shared clonotypes between healthy human individuals. Clones were sequenced by immunoSEQ multiplex PCR, and TCRdb holds only the in-frame ones, with some missing. Of 550,000 to 700,000 clones in the sample, roughly 73% were seen once. Sequencing was done on a sample of memory CD4+ T cells sorted from blood. Subset noted: CD45RA-negative fraction. These receptors came from a young woman in good health.

The rearrangement links TRBV5-1 to TRBJ2-2; D is undetermined. The CDR3 consists of 15 residues. Trimming took off 5 bases at V and 0 bases at J, with 11 bases between the two ends. CDR1 SGHRS and CDR2 YFSETQ come from the germline V gene. In DNA, the CDR3 is TGCGCCAGCAGATCATACTTGGCGAACACCGGGGAGCTGTTTTTT. This sequence encodes CASRSYLANTGELFF.

CDR3 protein: CASSPSPVVRTNYGYTF. The CDR3 bases are TGCGCCAGCAGCCCCTCCCCGGTGGTCAGAACTAACTATGGCTACACCTTC. This rearrangement joins TRBV4-1 to TRBJ1-2, with D hard to call. CDR1 is MGHRA, CDR2 YSYEKL, per germline. CDR3 length: 17 residues. The V and J ends lost 4 bases and 0 bases respectively, with 18 bases between them.

This clone was observed once. The chain employs TRBV4-1 and TRBJ1-2; 9 nucleotides match TRBD1. The CDR3 spans 18 residues. From germline, CDR1 is MGHRA and CDR2 YSYEKL. With 3 bases clipped from V and 2 bases from J, the junction kept 13 bases outside the gene matches. CDR3 nucleotide sequence: TGCGCCAGCAGCCAGGAACGCGGGACAGGGCCCGGCAACTATGGCTACACCTTC. Its translation is CASSQERGTGPGNYGYTF.

J is TRBJ2-7 and V is TRBV10-2, with a possible D match to TRBD2 (6 bases). CDR3 size: 15 residues. V shed 0 bases and J shed 4 bases, with 13 bases lying between them. CDR1 and CDR2 from the germline V gene are WSHSY and SAAADI. The DNA for the CDR3 is TGCGCCAGCAGTGAGTCCGGCGGGGATTTATACGAGCAGTACTTC. Its translation is CASSESGGDLYEQYF.

The gene calls are TRBV7-9 and TRBJ2-1; no firm D call. The CDR3 has 14 residues. The germline gives CDR1 SEHNR, CDR2 FQNEAQ (reference sequence). Trimming cost V 6 bases and J 6 bases, with 15 bases left between them. CDR3 amino acids: CASRLEVRSNEQFF. CDR3 bases: TGTGCCAGCAGGCTTGAGGTTAGGAGCAATGAGCAGTTCTTC.

In this sample, this clone turned up a few times. V and J are TRBV19 and TRBJ1-1; 9 bases line up with TRBD1. CDR1 and CDR2 from the germline V gene are LNHDA and SQIVND (reference sequence). CDR3 length equals 15 residues. Trimming removed 4 bases from V and 3 bases from J; junction bases left unmatched: 6. CDR3 coding DNA: TGTGCCAGTAGTACCGCCGGGACAGGGTACACTGAAGCTTTCTTT. It yields the protein CASSTAGTGYTEAFF.

The chain is built from TRBV21-1 and TRBJ1-2; TRBD1 is the table's D call and was not checked against the DNA. TRBV21-1 corresponds to a pseudogene. The CDR3 is 12 amino acids. This chain's CDR3 is CASSKGQYGYTF. In DNA form, the CDR3 reads TGTGCCAGCAGCAAAGGTCAATATGGCTACACCTTC.

This clone turned up a few times. The J gene is TRBJ2-3, the V gene TRBV6-1; D possibly corresponds to TRBD2 (6 bases). CDR3 length: 13 amino acids. Germline CDR1 reads MNHNS; CDR2 reads SASEGT. Trimming removed 10 bases at V and 4 bases at J, with 15 bases between. The CDR3 DNA is TGTGCCACCCTATCCACTAGCCCAGATACGCAGTATTTT. This gives the protein CATLSTSPDTQYF.